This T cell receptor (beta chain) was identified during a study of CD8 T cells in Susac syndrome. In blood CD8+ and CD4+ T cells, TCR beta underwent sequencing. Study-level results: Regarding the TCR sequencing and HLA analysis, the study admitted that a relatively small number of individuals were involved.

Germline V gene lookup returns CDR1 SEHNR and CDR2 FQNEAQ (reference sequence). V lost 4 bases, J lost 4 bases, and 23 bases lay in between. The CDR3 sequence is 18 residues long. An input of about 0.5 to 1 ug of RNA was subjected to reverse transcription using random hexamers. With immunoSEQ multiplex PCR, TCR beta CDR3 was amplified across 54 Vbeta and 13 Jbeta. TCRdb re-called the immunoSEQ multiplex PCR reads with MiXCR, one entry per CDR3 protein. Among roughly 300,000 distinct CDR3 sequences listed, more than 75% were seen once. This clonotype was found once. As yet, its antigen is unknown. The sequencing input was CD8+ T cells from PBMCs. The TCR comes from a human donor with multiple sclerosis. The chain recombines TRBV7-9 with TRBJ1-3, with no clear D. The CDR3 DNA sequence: TGTGCCAGCAGCTCAGACAACCTTCGATCGTCGGGAGGAAACACCATATATTTT. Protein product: CASSSDNLRSSGGNTIYF.